This T cell receptor (beta chain) is from a study of blood T cells in healthy people across ages. Overall study: About one barcoded beta molecule per two T cells was captured by template switching.

A word on this clonotype: Its antigen is unidentified.

PBMCs, at least 6.5 million per sample, were isolated. A second PCR, run for about 7 to 11 cycles, used a sample-barcoded 5' primer plus a J-beta primer mix. Each cDNA molecule carried a tag from a template-switch adaptor that contained 12 random nucleotides. TCRdb itself ran the 5' RACE reads through MiXCR, one entry per CDR3 protein. This sample has about 780,000 distinct CDR3 sequences, with less than 60% found just once. The study, taken as a whole, reports: Whereas aged donors had fewer naive CD4+ cells, long-lived donors had more of them and higher diversity.

This TCR came from a man older than 75 in good health. The sequencing input was blood.

The CDR3 nucleotides are TGTGCCAGCAGTACCCTGGGCTACAATGAGCAGTTCTTC. This gives the protein CASSTLGYNEQFF. The gene calls are TRBV6-2 or TRBV6-3 and TRBJ2-1, with no clear D. Trimming removed 5 bases at V and 3 bases at J, with 8 bases between. Germline V gene data show CDR1 as MNHEY and CDR2 as SVGEGT. The CDR3 is made up of 13 amino acids.